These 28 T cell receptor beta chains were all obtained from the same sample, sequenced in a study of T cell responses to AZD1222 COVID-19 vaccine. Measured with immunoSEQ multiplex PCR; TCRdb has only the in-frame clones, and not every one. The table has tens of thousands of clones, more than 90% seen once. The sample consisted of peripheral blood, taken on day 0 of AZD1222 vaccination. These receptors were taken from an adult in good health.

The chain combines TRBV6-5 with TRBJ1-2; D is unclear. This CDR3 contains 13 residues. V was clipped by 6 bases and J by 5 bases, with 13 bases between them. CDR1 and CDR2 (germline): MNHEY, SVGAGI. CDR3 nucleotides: TGTGCCAGCAGGGATGGAGGGCCGTATGGCTACACCTTC. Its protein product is CASRDGGPYGYTF.

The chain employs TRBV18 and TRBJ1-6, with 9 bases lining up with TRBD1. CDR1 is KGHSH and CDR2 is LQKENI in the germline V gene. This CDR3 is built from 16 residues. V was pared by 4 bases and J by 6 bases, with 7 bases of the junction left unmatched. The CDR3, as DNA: TGTGCCAGCTCACGAGGGACAGGGAGTAGTAATTCACCCCTCCACTTT. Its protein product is CASSRGTGSSNSPLHF.

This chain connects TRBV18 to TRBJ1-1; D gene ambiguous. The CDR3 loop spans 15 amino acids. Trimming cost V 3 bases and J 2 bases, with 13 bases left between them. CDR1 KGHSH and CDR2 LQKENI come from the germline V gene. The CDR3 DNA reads TGTGCCAGCTCACCTCGGAAAAGTGGCAACACTGAAGCTTTCTTT. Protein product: CASSPRKSGNTEAFF.

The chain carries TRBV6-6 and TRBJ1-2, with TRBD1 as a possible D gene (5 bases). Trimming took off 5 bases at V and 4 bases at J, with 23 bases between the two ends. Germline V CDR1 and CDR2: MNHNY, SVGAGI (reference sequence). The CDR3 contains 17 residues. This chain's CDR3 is CASSPRPPGGEGYGYTF. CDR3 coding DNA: TGTGCCAGCAGTCCCCGTCCCCCCGGGGGAGAGGGCTATGGCTACACCTTC.

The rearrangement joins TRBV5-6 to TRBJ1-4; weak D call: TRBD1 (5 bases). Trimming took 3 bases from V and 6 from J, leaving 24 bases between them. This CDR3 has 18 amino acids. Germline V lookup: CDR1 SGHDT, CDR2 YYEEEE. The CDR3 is CASSSTPTRGRLDEKLFF. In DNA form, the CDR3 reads TGTGCCAGCAGCTCTACCCCCACCCGGGGGAGGTTAGATGAAAAACTGTTTTTT. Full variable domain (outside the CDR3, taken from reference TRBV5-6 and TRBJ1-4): DAGVTQSPTHLIKTRGQQVTLRCSPKSGHDTVSWYQQALGQGPQFIFQYYEEEERQRGNFPDRFSGHQFPNYSSELNVNALLLGDSALYLCASSSTPTRGRLDEKLFFGSGTQLSVL.

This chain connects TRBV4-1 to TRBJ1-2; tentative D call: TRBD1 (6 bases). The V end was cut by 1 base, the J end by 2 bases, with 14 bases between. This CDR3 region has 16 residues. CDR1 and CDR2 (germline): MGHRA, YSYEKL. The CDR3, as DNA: TGCGCCAGCAGCCAAGTGGGGGGGGCAGTCAACTATGGCTACACCTTC. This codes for CASSQVGGAVNYGYTF.

In nucleotides, the CDR3 is TGTGCCAGCAGTTCCGGCGGTCTAGCGGCGGAGACCCAGTACTTC. Translation gives CASSSGGLAAETQYF. This rearrangement joins TRBV6-5 to TRBJ2-5, with TRBD2 identical over 7 bases. Germline-derived CDR1 and CDR2 are MNHEY and SVGAGI. J was trimmed by 5 bases and V by 4 bases; bases with no gene match: 10. This CDR3 has 15 amino acids.

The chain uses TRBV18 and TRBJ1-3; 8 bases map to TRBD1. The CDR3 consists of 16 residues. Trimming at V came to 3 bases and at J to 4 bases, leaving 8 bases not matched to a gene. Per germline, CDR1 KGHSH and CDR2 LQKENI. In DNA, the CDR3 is TGTGCCAGCTCACCGGACAGGGCACTGGGAGGAAACACCATATATTTT. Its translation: CASSPDRALGGNTIYF.

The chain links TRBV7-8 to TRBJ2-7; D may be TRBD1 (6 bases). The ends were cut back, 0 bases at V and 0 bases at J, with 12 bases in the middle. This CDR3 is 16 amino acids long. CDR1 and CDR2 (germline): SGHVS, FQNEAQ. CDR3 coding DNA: TGTGCCAGCAGCTTAGCACAGGGCCCCAGCTCCTACGAGCAGTACTTC. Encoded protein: CASSLAQGPSSYEQYF. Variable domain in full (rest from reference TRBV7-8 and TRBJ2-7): GAGVSQSPRYKVAKRGQDVALRCDPISGHVSLFWYQQALGQGPEFLTYFQNEAQLDKSGLPSDRFFAERPEGSVSTLKIQRTQQEDSAVYLCASSLAQGPSSYEQYFGPGTRLTVT.

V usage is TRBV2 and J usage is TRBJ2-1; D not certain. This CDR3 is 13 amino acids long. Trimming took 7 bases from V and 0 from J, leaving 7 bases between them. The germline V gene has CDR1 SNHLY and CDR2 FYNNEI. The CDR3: CASNENSYNEQFF. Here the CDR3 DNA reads TGTGCCAGCAACGAAAACTCCTACAATGAGCAGTTCTTC. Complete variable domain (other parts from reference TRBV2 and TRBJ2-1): EPEVTQTPSHQVTQMGQEVILRCVPISNHLYFYWYRQILGQKVEFLVSFYNNEISEKSEIFDDQFSVERPDGSNFTLKIRSTKLEDSAMYFCASNENSYNEQFFGPGTRLTVL.

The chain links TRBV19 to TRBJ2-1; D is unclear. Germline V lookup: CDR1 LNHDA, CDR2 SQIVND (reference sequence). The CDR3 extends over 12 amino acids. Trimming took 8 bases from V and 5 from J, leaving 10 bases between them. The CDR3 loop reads CASSTRNNEQFF. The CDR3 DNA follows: TGTGCCAGTTCCACGAGAAACAATGAGCAGTTCTTC.

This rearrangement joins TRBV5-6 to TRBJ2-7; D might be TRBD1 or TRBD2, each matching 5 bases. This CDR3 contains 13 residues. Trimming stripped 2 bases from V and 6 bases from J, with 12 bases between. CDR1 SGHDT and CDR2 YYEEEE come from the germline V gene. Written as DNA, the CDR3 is TGTGCCAGCAGCTTCCAGACGGGACGCGAGCAGTACTTC. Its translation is CASSFQTGREQYF.

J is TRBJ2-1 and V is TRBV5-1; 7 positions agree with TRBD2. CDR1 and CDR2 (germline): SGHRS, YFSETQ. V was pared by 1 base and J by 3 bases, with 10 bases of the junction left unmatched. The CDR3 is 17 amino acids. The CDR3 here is CASSLKLAASSYNEQFF. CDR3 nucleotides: TGCGCCAGCAGCTTGAAGCTAGCGGCATCAAGCTACAATGAGCAGTTCTTC.

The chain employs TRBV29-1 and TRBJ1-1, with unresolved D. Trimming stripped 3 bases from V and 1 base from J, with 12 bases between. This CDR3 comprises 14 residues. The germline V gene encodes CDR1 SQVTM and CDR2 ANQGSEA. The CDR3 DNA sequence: TGCAGCGTTGATTCTGGTGGATGGAACACTGAAGCTTTCTTT. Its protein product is CSVDSGGWNTEAFF.

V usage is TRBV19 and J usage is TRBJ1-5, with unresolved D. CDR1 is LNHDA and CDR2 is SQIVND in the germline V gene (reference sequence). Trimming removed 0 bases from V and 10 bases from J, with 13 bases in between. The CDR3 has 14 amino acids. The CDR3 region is CASSIDPATEPQHF. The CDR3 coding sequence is TGTGCCAGTAGTATAGACCCAGCGACTGAACCCCAGCATTTT.

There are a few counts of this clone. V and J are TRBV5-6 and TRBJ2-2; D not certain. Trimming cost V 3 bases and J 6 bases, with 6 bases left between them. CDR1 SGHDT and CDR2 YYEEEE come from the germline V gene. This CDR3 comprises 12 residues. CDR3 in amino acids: CASSSAPGELFF. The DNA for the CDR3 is TGTGCCAGCAGCTCGGCCCCCGGGGAGCTGTTTTTT.

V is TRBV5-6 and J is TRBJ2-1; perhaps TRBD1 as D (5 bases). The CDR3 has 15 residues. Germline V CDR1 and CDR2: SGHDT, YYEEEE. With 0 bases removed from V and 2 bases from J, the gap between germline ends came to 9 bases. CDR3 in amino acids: CASSLAPGPYNEQFF. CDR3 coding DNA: TGTGCCAGCAGCTTGGCCCCAGGGCCCTACAATGAGCAGTTCTTC.

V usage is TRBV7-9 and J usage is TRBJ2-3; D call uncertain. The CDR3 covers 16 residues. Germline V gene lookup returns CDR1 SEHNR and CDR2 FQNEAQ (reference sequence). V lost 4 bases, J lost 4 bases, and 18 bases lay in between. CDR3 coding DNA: TGTGCCAGCAGCTCACAGCGTGTCCTCGGCGCAGATACGCAGTATTTT. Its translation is CASSSQRVLGADTQYF.

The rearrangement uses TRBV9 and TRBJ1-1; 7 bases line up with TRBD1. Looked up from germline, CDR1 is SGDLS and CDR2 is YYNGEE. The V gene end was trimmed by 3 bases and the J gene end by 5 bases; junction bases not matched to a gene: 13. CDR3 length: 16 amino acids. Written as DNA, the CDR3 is TGTGCCAGCAGCGCCCAGACAGGGCACCATGGGACTGAAGCTTTCTTT. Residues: CASSAQTGHHGTEAFF. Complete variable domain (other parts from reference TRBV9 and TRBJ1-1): DSGVTQTPKHLITATGQRVTLRCSPRSGDLSVYWYQQSLDQGLQFLIQYYNGEERAKGNILERFSAQQFPDLHSELNLSSLELGDSALYFCASSAQTGHHGTEAFFGQGTRLTVV.

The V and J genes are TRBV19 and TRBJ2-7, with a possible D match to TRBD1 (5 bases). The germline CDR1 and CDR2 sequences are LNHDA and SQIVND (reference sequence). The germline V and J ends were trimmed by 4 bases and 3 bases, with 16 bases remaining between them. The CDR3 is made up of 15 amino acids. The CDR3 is CASSRDSQGLYEQYF. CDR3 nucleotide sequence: TGTGCCAGTAGTAGAGACAGCCAAGGTCTCTACGAGCAGTACTTC.

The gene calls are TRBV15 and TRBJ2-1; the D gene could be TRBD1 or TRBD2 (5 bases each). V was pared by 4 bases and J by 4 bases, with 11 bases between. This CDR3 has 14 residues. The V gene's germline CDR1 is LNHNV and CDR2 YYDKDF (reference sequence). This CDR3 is CATSTFREYNEQFF. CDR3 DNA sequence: TGTGCCACCAGCACCTTCAGGGAGTACAATGAGCAGTTCTTC. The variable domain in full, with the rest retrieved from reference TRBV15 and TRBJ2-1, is DAMVIQNPRYQVTQFGKPVTLSCSQTLNHNVMYWYQQKSSQAPKLLFHYYDKDFNNEADTPDNFQSRRPNTSFCFLDIRSPGLGDTAMYLCATSTFREYNEQFFGPGTRLTVL.

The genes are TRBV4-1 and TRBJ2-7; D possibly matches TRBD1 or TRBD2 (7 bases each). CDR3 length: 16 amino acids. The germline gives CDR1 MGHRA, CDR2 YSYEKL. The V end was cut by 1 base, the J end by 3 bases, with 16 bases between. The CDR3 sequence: CASSQVRLAGGYEQYF. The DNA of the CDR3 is TGCGCCAGCAGCCAAGTCCGACTAGCAGGGGGCTACGAGCAGTACTTC.

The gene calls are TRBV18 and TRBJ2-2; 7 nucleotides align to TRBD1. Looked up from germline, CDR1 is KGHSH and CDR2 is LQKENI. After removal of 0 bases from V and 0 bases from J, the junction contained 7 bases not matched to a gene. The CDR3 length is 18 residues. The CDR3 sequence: CASSPPGGIPANTGELFF. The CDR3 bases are TGTGCCAGCTCACCACCAGGGGGCATACCGGCGAACACCGGGGAGCTGTTTTTT.

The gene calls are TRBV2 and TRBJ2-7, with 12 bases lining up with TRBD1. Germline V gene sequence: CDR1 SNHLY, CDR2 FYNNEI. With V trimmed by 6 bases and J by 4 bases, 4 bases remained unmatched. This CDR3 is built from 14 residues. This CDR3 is CASRGTGGIYEQYF. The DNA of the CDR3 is TGTGCCAGCAGGGGGACAGGGGGCATTTACGAGCAGTACTTC.

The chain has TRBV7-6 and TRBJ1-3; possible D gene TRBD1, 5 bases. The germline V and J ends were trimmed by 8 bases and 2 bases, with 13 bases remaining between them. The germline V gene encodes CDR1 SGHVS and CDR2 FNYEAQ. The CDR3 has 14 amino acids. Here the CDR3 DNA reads TGTGCCAGCTCCAGGGCTATCGCTGGAAACACCATATATTTT. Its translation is CASSRAIAGNTIYF.

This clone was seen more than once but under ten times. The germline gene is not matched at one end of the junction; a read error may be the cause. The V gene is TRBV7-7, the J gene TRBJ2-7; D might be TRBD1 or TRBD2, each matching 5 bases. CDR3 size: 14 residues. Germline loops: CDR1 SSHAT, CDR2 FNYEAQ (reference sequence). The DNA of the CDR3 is TGTGCTAGCAGCCCGGGCTCAGGGAGATACGAGCAGTACTTC. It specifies CASSPGSGRYEQYF. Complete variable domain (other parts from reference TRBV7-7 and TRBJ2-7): GAGVSQSPRYKVTKRGQDVTLRCDPISSHATLYWYQQALGQGPEFLTYFNYEAQPDKSGLPSDRFSAERPEGSISTLTIQRTEQRDSAMYRCASSPGSGRYEQYFGPGTRLTVT.

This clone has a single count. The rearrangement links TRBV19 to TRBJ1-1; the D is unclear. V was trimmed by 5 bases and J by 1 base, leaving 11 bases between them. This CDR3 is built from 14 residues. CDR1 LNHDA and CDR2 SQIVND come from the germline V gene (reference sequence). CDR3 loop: CASSFDRGNTEAFF. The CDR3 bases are TGTGCCAGTAGTTTTGACCGAGGGAACACTGAAGCTTTCTTT. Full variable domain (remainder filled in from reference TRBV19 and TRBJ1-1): DGGITQSPKYLFRKEGQNVTLSCEQNLNHDAMYWYRQDPGQGLRLIYYSQIVNDFQKGDIAEGYSVSREKKESFPLTVTSAQKNPTAFYLCASSFDRGNTEAFFGQGTRLTVV.

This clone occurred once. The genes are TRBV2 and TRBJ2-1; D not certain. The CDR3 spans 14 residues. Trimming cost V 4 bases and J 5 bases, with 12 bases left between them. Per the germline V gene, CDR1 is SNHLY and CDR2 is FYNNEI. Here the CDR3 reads CASSGNILHNEQFF. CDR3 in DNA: TGTGCCAGCAGTGGAAACATTTTGCACAATGAGCAGTTCTTC. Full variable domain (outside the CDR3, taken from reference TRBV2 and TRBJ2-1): EPEVTQTPSHQVTQMGQEVILRCVPISNHLYFYWYRQILGQKVEFLVSFYNNEISEKSEIFDDQFSVERPDGSNFTLKIRSTKLEDSAMYFCASSGNILHNEQFFGPGTRLTVL.